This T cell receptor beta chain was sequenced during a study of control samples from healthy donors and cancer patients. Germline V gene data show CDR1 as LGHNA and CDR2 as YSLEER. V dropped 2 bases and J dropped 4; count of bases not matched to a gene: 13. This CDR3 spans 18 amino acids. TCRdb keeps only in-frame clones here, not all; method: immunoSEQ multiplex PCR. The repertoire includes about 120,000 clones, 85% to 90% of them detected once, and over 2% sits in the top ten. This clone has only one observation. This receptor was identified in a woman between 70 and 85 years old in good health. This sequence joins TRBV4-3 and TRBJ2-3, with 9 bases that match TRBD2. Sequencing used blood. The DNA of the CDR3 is TGCGCCAGCAGCCAACGGCACCAGGCGGGGGGGCTGCCAGATACGCAGTATTTT. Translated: CASSQRHQAGGLPDTQYF.